The source of this T cell receptor beta chain is a study of technical replicates of blood from a few donors. This table comes from immunoSEQ multiplex PCR, and its TCRdb copy is limited to in-frame clones, with some not included. This sample has about 80,000 clones, with approximately 93% found just once. CDR3 length: 16 amino acids. Germline V gives CDR1 SGHTA, CDR2 FQGNSA. After removal of 5 bases from V and 2 bases from J, the junction contained 7 bases not matched to a gene. Sequences were obtained from T cells isolated from PBMCs. The sequence derives from a human donor in good health. The chain joins TRBV7-2 to TRBJ2-2, with 8 bases that match TRBD2. The CDR3 region is CASSTIAGINTGELFF. The CDR3 bases are TGTGCCAGCAGCACTATAGCGGGAATAAACACCGGGGAGCTGTTTTTT.